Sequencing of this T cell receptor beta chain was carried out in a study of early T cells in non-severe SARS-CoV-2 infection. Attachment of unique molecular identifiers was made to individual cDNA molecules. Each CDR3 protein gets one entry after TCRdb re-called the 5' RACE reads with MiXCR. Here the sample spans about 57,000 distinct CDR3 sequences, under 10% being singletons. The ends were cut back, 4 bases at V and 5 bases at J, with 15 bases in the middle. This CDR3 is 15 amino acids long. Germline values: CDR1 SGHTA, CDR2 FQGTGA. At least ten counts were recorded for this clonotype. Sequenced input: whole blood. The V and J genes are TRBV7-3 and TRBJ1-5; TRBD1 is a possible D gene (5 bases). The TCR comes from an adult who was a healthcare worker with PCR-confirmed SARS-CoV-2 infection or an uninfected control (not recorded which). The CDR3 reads CASSSPWRGHQPQHF. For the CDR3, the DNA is TGTGCCAGCAGCTCCCCGTGGAGGGGACATCAGCCCCAGCATTTT. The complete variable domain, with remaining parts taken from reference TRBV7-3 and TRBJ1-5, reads GAGVSQTPSNKVTEKGKYVELRCDPISGHTALYWYRQSLGQGPEFLIYFQGTGAADDSGLPNDRFFAVRPEGSVSTLKIQRTERGDSAVYLCASSSPWRGHQPQHFGDGTRLSIL.